One sample yielded the 8 T cell receptor beta chains listed below, sequenced in a study of blood T cell repertoires in COVID-19. TCRdb's copy holds only in-frame clones and misses some; the assay was immunoSEQ multiplex PCR. The profile covers around 310,000 clones, with 90% appearing a single time and around 6.8% taken by the ten largest. The specimen sequenced was peripheral blood. The receptors stem from a woman in her 30s with COVID-19, enrolled during active disease.

This clone is a singleton in its sample. This chain uses TRBV5-4 with TRBJ2-5; D might be TRBD1 (5 bases). CDR3 size: 13 residues. V was clipped by 5 bases and J by 3 bases, with 11 bases between them. Germline assignment: CDR1 SGHNT and CDR2 YYREEE (reference sequence). The CDR3 coding sequence is TGTGCCAGCAGTCAGGGAACCAAAGAGACCCAGTACTTC. It translates to CASSQGTKETQYF.

The chain carries TRBV11-2 and TRBJ2-7; 7 nucleotides line up with TRBD1. Germline V gene sequence: CDR1 SGHAT, CDR2 FQNNGV. V dropped 1 base and J dropped 3; count of bases not matched to a gene: 3. The CDR3 is 14 residues long. CDR3 in amino acids: CASSLAGQDYEQYF. The DNA of the CDR3 is TGTGCCAGCAGCTTAGCCGGACAGGACTACGAGCAGTACTTC.

CDR3 in DNA: TGTGCCATCAGCTCCCCCCAGGGCTCTGGAAACACCATATATTTT. This encodes CAISSPQGSGNTIYF. J is TRBJ1-3 and V is TRBV10-3; D possibly corresponds to TRBD1 (5 bases). The CDR3 is 15 amino acids. Germline lookup yields CDR1 ENHRY and CDR2 SYGVKD. V was cut by 6 bases and J by 0 bases, with 12 bases left in between.

This clone came up once. The V gene is TRBV28, the J gene TRBJ2-7; 9 bases are a match to TRBD1. The germline gives CDR1 MDHEN, CDR2 SYDVKM. The length of the CDR3 is 13 residues. J lost 4 bases, V lost 4 bases, and 2 bases had no gene match. The CDR3 loop is CASSSGQGYEQYF. For the CDR3, the DNA is TGTGCCAGCAGTTCCGGACAGGGGTACGAGCAGTACTTC.

The chain joins TRBV29-1 to TRBJ2-7; D may be TRBD1 (5 bases). Between the trimmed V and J ends, which lost 4 bases and 4 bases, there was a span of 11 bases. Germline CDR1 and CDR2: SQVTM and ANQGSEA. The CDR3 runs to 12 residues. The CDR3 reads CSVAPKGYEQYF. The CDR3 region has the DNA TGCAGCGTTGCACCAAAGGGGTACGAGCAGTACTTC.

The chain combines TRBV11-2 with TRBJ2-5; 14 bases match TRBD2. Germline-derived CDR1 and CDR2 are SGHAT and FQNNGV. The CDR3 is made up of 16 amino acids. The junction had 2 bases not matched to a gene; V was cut back by 4 bases and J by 1 base. The CDR3 bases are TGTGCCAGCAGCTCGGGACTAGCGGGAGTCCAAGAGACCCAGTACTTC. Protein: CASSSGLAGVQETQYF.

The chain uses TRBV10-3 and TRBJ2-1, with TRBD2 matching over 9 bases. CDR3 length: 19 amino acids. The germline V gene encodes CDR1 ENHRY and CDR2 SYGVKD. J gave up 7 bases and V 0 bases, and 16 bases lay outside the gene matches. CDR3 coding DNA: TGTGCCATCAGTGAGTCAGGGTTCGGGTCTAGCGGGATGATAAATGAGCAGTTCTTC. Translated, it gives CAISESGFGSSGMINEQFF.

The chain recombines TRBV5-8 with TRBJ1-6; 7 bases match TRBD1. Germline V CDR1 and CDR2: SGHTS, YDEGEE. The CDR3 length is 14 residues. Losses at the gene ends were 8 bases for V and 4 bases for J; bases not matched to a gene: 6. The chain's CDR3 is CASSGQPYNSPLHF. CDR3 bases: TGTGCCAGTTCGGGACAGCCTTATAATTCACCCCTCCACTTT.